This T cell receptor (beta chain) was observed in a study of blood T cell repertoires in COVID-19. The repertoire was sequenced with immunoSEQ multiplex PCR; TCRdb's copy has only in-frame clones and lacks some. Of 150,000 to 200,000 clones in the sample, 80% to 90% are singletons; the top ten hold under 3%. Participants' reported clinical history set cohort assignment. Germline CDR1 reads SGDLS; CDR2 reads YYNGEE. CDR3 length: 13 amino acids. Trimming removed 5 bases from V and 3 bases from J; junction bases left unmatched: 4. The receptor was derived from a woman between 40 and 50 years old with acute COVID-19. Sample: PBMCs or T cells enriched from blood (not recorded which). This chain joins TRBV9 and TRBJ2-7, with TRBD1 matching 8 bases. The CDR3, as DNA: TGTGCCAGCAGTCCGGGACAGGACTACGAGCAGTACTTC. It translates to CASSPGQDYEQYF.